The 25 T cell receptor beta chains below all came from one sample that was sequenced in a study of shared clonotypes between healthy human individuals. Assay used: immunoSEQ multiplex PCR; TCRdb lists only in-frame clones, some missing. The sample records 640,000 or so clones, about two thirds being singletons. Sequenced sample: memory CD4+ T cells sorted from blood. Subset noted: CD45RA-negative fraction. These receptors originate from a woman in her 30s in good health.

Concerning this clone: This sample includes further DNA sequences coding for the same CDR3. The V gene is TRBV18, the J gene TRBJ1-2, with D tentatively TRBD1 (5 bases). Germline lookup yields CDR1 KGHSH and CDR2 LQKENI. The CDR3 totals 13 residues. V was cut by 3 bases and J by 4 bases, with 9 bases left in between. The CDR3 loop is CASSPAGRYGYTF. DNA for the CDR3: TGTGCCAGCTCACCGGCGGGACGCTATGGCTACACCTTC.

This clone appeared a few times. This chain connects TRBV2 to TRBJ2-7; TRBD2 matches 9 bases. CDR3 size: 17 residues. J lost 7 bases, V lost 3 bases, and 16 bases had no gene match. Germline CDR1 SNHLY, CDR2 FYNNEI. CDR3 DNA: TGTGCCAGCAGTGAGGGTCTTGGCGCGGGAGGGTCGGGAGAGCAGTACTTC. Protein sequence: CASSEGLGAGGSGEQYF.

This clone appeared a single time. The chain links TRBV5-1 to TRBJ1-5, with D maybe TRBD1 (5 bases). V was cut by 1 base and J by 9 bases, with 14 bases left in between. Germline lookup yields CDR1 SGHRS and CDR2 YFSETQ. This CDR3 contains 14 residues. Here the CDR3 DNA reads TGCGCCAGCAGCTTGATTCCGGGGGACGGGCCCCAGCATTTT. Amino acids: CASSLIPGDGPQHF.

About this clone itself: Different DNA sequences within this sample yield the same CDR3. The V call is TRBV7-9, the J call TRBJ2-2; possibly TRBD2 for D (5 bases). Germline assignment: CDR1 SEHNR and CDR2 FQNEAQ (reference sequence). Deletions cut 5 bases from V and 1 base from J, with 11 bases between. This CDR3 region has 15 residues. The CDR3 DNA reads as TGTGCCAGCAGCCGCGTGGCGGGGAACACCGGGGAGCTGTTTTTT. Translating gives CASSRVAGNTGELFF. Full variable domain (missing parts from reference TRBV7-9 and TRBJ2-2): DTGVSQNPRHKITKRGQNVTFRCDPISEHNRLYWYRQTLGQGPEFLTYFQNEAQLEKSRLLSDRFSAERPKGSFSTLEIQRTEQGDSAMYLCASSRVAGNTGELFFGEGSRLTVL.

This clone turned up a few times. V is TRBV5-1 and J is TRBJ2-3, with D perhaps TRBD2 (6 bases). Germline V gene lookup returns CDR1 SGHRS and CDR2 YFSETQ. The ends were cut back, 3 bases at V and 1 base at J, with 15 bases in the middle. This CDR3 region has 16 residues. CDR3 sequence (DNA): TGCGCCAGCAGCTGGAAGGATAGCGGAGGCACAGATACGCAGTATTTT. It yields the protein CASSWKDSGGTDTQYF.

This clone was counted a single time. J is TRBJ2-2 and V is TRBV19, with 8 bases that match TRBD2. Per germline, CDR1 LNHDA and CDR2 SQIVND (reference sequence). V was pared by 4 bases and J by 3 bases, with 4 bases of the junction left unmatched. The CDR3 totals 15 residues. CDR3 loop: CASSTTSGDTGELFF. The DNA of the CDR3 is TGTGCCAGTAGTACAACTAGCGGCGACACCGGGGAGCTGTTTTTT.

This rearrangement joins TRBV27 to TRBJ2-3; D unresolved. This CDR3 spans 13 amino acids. Per germline, CDR1 MNHEY and CDR2 SMNVEV (reference sequence). The germline V and J ends were trimmed by 3 bases and 2 bases, with 6 bases remaining between them. The CDR3 sequence: CASSFIITDTQYF. DNA of the CDR3: TGTGCCAGCAGTTTTATAATCACAGATACGCAGTATTTT.

The chain is built from TRBV4-1 and TRBJ2-5; D might be TRBD1 (5 bases). V gave up 5 bases and J gave up 5 bases, with 18 bases separating them. This CDR3 region has 15 residues. From germline, CDR1 is MGHRA and CDR2 YSYEKL. In DNA form, the CDR3 reads TGCGCCAGCAGCATAGACCTCCGGACATCCGAGACCCAGTACTTC. Translated, it gives CASSIDLRTSETQYF.

The rearrangement links TRBV11-2 to TRBJ2-1, with 7 bases lining up with TRBD1. Unmatched junction bases numbered 3, after V lost 7 bases and J lost 6 bases. The CDR3 spans 12 residues. CDR1 is SGHAT, CDR2 FQNNGV, per germline. The CDR3 nucleotides are TGTGCCAGCACCCGACAGGGCAATGAGCAGTTCTTC. Translating it yields CASTRQGNEQFF.

This clone was recorded once. The V call is TRBV5-5, the J call TRBJ2-7; the D gene is possibly TRBD1 (6 bases). V gave up 4 bases and J gave up 2 bases, with 16 bases separating them. This CDR3 spans 15 amino acids. Germline-derived CDR1 and CDR2 are SGHKS and YYEKEE (reference sequence). The CDR3 spells CASSVLGQSTYEQYF. For the CDR3, the DNA is TGTGCCAGCAGCGTGCTGGGACAATCGACCTACGAGCAGTACTTC.

The chain links TRBV4-1 to TRBJ1-2; unclear D gene. The length of the CDR3 is 16 residues. Germline lookup yields CDR1 MGHRA and CDR2 YSYEKL. The V end was cut by 1 base, the J end by 1 base, with 13 bases between. The CDR3 DNA follows: TGCGCCAGCAGCCAAGTATCGGTTGGAGTTAACTATGGCTACACCTTC. Its translation: CASSQVSVGVNYGYTF.

The chain couples TRBV7-9 to TRBJ1-4; D gene ambiguous. The CDR3 runs 13 residues. The V and J ends lost 1 base and 4 bases respectively, with 4 bases between them. Germline lookup yields CDR1 SEHNR and CDR2 FQNEAQ (reference sequence). CDR3 in DNA: TGTGCCAGCAGCTTAGTTGATAATGAAAAACTGTTTTTT. Encoded protein: CASSLVDNEKLFF.

In regard to this clone: A much more abundant neighbour one base away suggests this may be a read error. The V and J genes are TRBV7-3 and TRBJ2-3, with D uncertain. V was cut by 4 bases and J by 3 bases, with 2 bases left in between. This CDR3 contains 11 residues. The V gene's germline CDR1 is SGHTA and CDR2 FQGTGA. Here the CDR3 reads CASSSTDTQYF. DNA of the CDR3: TGTGCCAGCAGCTCAACAGATACGCAGTATTTT.

Many counts were recorded for this clone. The chain combines TRBV18 with TRBJ1-4; no reliable D call. Trimming cost V 1 base and J 8 bases, with 14 bases left between them. This CDR3 is 15 amino acids long. CDR1 is KGHSH, CDR2 LQKENI, per germline. CDR3 protein: CASSPRRPNGEKLFF. Written as DNA, the CDR3 is TGTGCCAGCTCACCACGGAGGCCTAACGGGGAAAAACTGTTTTTT.

This clone turned up a few times. J is TRBJ2-1 and V is TRBV28; 9 nucleotides align to TRBD2. CDR1 and CDR2 (germline): MDHEN, SYDVKM. This CDR3 is built from 14 residues. The V gene end was trimmed by 9 bases and the J gene end by 7 bases; junction bases not matched to a gene: 10. The CDR3 DNA reads TGTGCCAGTCTACTAGCGGGCCGGGCTAATGAGCAGTTCTTC. It codes for CASLLAGRANEQFF.

The V gene is TRBV5-1, the J gene TRBJ1-1; D remains unclear. Between the trimmed V and J ends, which lost 1 base and 10 bases, there was a span of 17 bases. The germline gives CDR1 SGHRS, CDR2 YFSETQ. The CDR3 covers 14 residues. CDR3 region: CASSLSSSPEGAFF. The CDR3 DNA reads as TGCGCCAGCAGCTTGTCGTCTTCCCCGGAGGGAGCTTTCTTT.

On this clone itself: Within the sample, other DNA sequences also encode this same CDR3. The V and J genes are TRBV29-1 and TRBJ2-5; 7 bases line up with TRBD2. V trimming: 0 bases; J trimming: 2 bases; junction bases outside the gene matches: 6. Germline assignment: CDR1 SQVTM and CDR2 ANQGSEA. CDR3 length: 15 amino acids. CDR3 amino acids: CSVEDLGGIQETQYF. Here the CDR3 DNA reads TGCAGCGTTGAAGATCTGGGGGGGATTCAAGAGACCCAGTACTTC.

This clone was recorded only once. The gene calls are TRBV28 and TRBJ2-7; the D is unclear. The CDR3 loop spans 13 amino acids. Trimming removed 6 bases from V and 6 bases from J, with 15 bases in between. Germline CDR1 is MDHEN and CDR2 is SYDVKM. CDR3 loop: CASSPPRGSEQYF. Here the CDR3 DNA reads TGTGCCAGCAGCCCTCCACGTGGGTCCGAGCAGTACTTC.

The chain uses TRBV11-3 and TRBJ2-1; TRBD1 aligns across 9 bases. CDR3 size: 15 residues. V trimming: 4 bases; J trimming: 7 bases; junction bases outside the gene matches: 8. From germline, CDR1 is SGHNT and CDR2 YENEEA. Written as DNA, the CDR3 is TGTGCCAGCAGCTCCGCCGGGACAGGGTTAAATGAGCAGTTCTTC. Amino acids: CASSSAGTGLNEQFF. The variable domain in full, with the rest retrieved from reference TRBV11-3 and TRBJ2-1, is EAGVVQSPRYKIIEKKQPVAFWCNPISGHNTLYWYLQNLGQGPELLIRYENEEAVDDSQLPKDRFSAERLKGVDSTLKIQPAELGDSAVYLCASSSAGTGLNEQFFGPGTRLTVL.

This clone has more than one count but fewer than ten. CDR3 nucleotides: TGTGCCAGCAGAGGGAATGGAGGAGAAAAACTGTTTTTT. Encoded protein: CASRGNGGEKLFF. The chain is built from TRBV2 and TRBJ1-4; D gene ambiguous. The CDR3 consists of 13 residues. Germline V gene sequence: CDR1 SNHLY, CDR2 FYNNEI. V was clipped by 6 bases and J by 8 bases, with 13 bases between them.

This clone was seen more than once but under ten times. The genes are TRBV18 and TRBJ1-5, with 10 nucleotides matching TRBD1. J gave up 9 bases and V 3 bases, and 8 bases lay outside the gene matches. Germline loops: CDR1 KGHSH, CDR2 LQKENI. The length of the CDR3 is 15 residues. CDR3 sequence reads: CASSPRTGGGRPQHF. The CDR3 coding sequence is TGTGCCAGCTCACCCCGGACAGGGGGAGGTCGGCCCCAGCATTTT.

The rearrangement links TRBV2 to TRBJ2-6, with D possibly being TRBD1 (5 bases). The germline V and J ends were trimmed by 4 bases and 3 bases, with 10 bases remaining between them. The germline gives CDR1 SNHLY, CDR2 FYNNEI. The CDR3 is 15 residues long. This chain's CDR3 is CASSARGFGANVLTF. The CDR3 DNA is TGTGCCAGCAGTGCTAGGGGTTTTGGGGCCAACGTCCTGACTTTC.

V is TRBV29-1 and J is TRBJ1-1; D call uncertain. CDR3 length equals 13 residues. Trimming stripped 3 bases from V and 3 bases from J, with 11 bases between. CDR1 is SQVTM, CDR2 ANQGSEA, per germline. In nucleotides, the CDR3 is TGCAGCGTTGAGCGGGGAGAGGACACTGAAGCTTTCTTT. It specifies CSVERGEDTEAFF.

The J gene is TRBJ2-1, the V gene TRBV11-2; no clear D gene. Germline CDR1 is SGHAT and CDR2 is FQNNGV. V was pared by 1 base and J by 7 bases, with 14 bases between. This CDR3 has 15 residues. The CDR3 DNA reads as TGTGCCAGCAGCTTAGCGTCCCAGGCGCGGAATGAGCAGTTCTTC. It translates to CASSLASQARNEQFF.

The chain links TRBV18 to TRBJ1-5; 7 positions match TRBD1. J was trimmed by 3 bases and V by 6 bases; bases with no gene match: 14. CDR3 length equals 17 residues. Germline assignment: CDR1 KGHSH and CDR2 LQKENI. The CDR3 loop is CASSPNGAGGDNQPQHF. DNA of the CDR3: TGTGCCAGCTCCCCAAACGGGGCAGGGGGGGACAATCAGCCCCAGCATTTT.